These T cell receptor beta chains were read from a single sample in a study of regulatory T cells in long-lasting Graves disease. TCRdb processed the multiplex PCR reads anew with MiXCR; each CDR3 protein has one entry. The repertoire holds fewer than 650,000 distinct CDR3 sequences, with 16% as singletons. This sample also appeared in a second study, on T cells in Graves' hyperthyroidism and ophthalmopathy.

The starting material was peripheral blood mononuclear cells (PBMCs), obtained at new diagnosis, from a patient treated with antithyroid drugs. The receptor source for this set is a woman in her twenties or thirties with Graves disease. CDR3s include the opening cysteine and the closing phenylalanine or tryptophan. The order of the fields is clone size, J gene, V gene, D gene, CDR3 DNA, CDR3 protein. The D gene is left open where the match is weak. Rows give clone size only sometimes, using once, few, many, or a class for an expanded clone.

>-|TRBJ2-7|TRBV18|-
TGTGCCAGCTCACTTATGGACATCTCCTCCTACGAGCAGTACTTC
CASSLMDISSYEQYF
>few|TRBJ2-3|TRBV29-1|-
TGCAGCGTTGCAGGGAGCCTCACAGATACGCAGTATTTT
CSVAGSLTDTQYF
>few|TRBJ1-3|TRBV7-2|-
TGTGCCAGCAGCCCCCCCGGGCTCCTCTCTGGAAACACCATATATTTT
CASSPPGLLSGNTIYF
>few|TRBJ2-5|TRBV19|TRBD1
TGTGCCAGTAGCAGAAGGGGGCTGGAGACCCAGTACTTC
CASSRRGLETQYF
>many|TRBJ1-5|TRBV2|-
TGTGCCAGCAGTGAACCCGACAGGCCCAGTCAGCCCCAGCATTTT
CASSEPDRPSQPQHF
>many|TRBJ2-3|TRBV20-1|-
TGCAGTGTTGGGTCCGCCCTCACAGATACGCAGTATTTT
CSVGSALTDTQYF
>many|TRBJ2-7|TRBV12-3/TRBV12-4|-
TGTGCCAGCGGTGTGACAGTGAACTACGAGCAGTACTTC
CASGVTVNYEQYF
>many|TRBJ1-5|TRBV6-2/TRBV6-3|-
TGTGCCAGCACCAGGGGTTTTCAGCCCCAGCATTTT
CASTRGFQPQHF
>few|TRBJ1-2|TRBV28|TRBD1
TGTGCCAGCAGTACCCCGGGACAGGGGCCCTATGGCTACACCTTC
CASSTPGQGPYGYTF
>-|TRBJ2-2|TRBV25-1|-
TGTGCCAGCAGTCACAGGGCCAACACCGGGGAGCTGTTTTTT
CASSHRANTGELFF
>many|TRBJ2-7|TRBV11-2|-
TGTGCCAGCAGCACCCCCTCTCCGGTAGAGCAGTACTTC
CASSTPSPVEQYF
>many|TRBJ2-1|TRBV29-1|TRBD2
TGCAGCGGGAGTACTAGCGGAAATATGCAGTTCTTC
CSGSTSGNMQFF
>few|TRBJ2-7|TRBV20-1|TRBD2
TGCAGTGCTACCCCGACTAGCGGGATCTACGAGCAGTACTTC
CSATPTSGIYEQYF
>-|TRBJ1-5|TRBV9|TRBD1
TGTGCCAGCAGCGTAGGGGCTGGGACAGAAAATCAGCCCCAGCATTTT
CASSVGAGTENQPQHF
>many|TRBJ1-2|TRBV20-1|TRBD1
TGCAGTGCTAGAGCAGACAGGGGGGACTATGGCTACACCTTC
CSARADRGDYGYTF
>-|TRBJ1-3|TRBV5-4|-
TGTGCCAGCAGCTTGGACCTACAGGGCACAGGAAACACCATATATTTT
CASSLDLQGTGNTIYF
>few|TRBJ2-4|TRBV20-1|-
TGCAGTGCTAGAGAGGAAAGAGGTTCGGCCAAAAACATTCAGTACTTC
CSAREERGSAKNIQYF
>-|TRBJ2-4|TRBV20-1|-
TGCAGTGCCGTCGGTGGAGAGGCCAAAAACATTCAGTACTTC
CSAVGGEAKNIQYF
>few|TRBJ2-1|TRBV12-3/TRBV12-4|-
TGTGCCAGCAGTTTAGCTGGACGTAGATCGTTCTTC
CASSLAGRRSFF
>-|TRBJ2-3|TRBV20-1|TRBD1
TGCAGTGCTAGAAAGACAGGGATCACAGATACGCAGTATTTT
CSARKTGITDTQYF
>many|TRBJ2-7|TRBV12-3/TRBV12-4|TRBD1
TGTGCCAGCAGTGCCCGACAGGGGGGGTCCTACGAGCAGTACTTC
CASSARQGGSYEQYF
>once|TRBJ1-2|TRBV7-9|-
TGTGCCAGCAGCGACGCTGTGGCCAACTATGGCTACACCTTC
CASSDAVANYGYTF
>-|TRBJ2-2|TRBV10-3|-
TGTGCCATCAGTGAGTCGGATACAGCCACCGGGGAGCTGTTTTTT
CAISESDTATGELFF
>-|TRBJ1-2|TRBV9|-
TGTGCCAGCAGCCCCGTGGTCGGGGCGAACTATGGCTACACCTTC
CASSPVVGANYGYTF
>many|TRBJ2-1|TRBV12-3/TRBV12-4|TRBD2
TGTGCCAGCAGTTCTAGCGGGGGTCGGGTCTATGAGCAGTTCTTC
CASSSSGGRVYEQFF
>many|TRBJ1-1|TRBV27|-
TGTGCCAGCTATGGGATAGTGGACAGGAACACTGAAGCTTTCTTT
CASYGIVDRNTEAFF
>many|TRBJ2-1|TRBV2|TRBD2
TGTGCCAGCAGATTCACCTCGGGACTAGCGGGAGGGCCTCAACAGTTCTTC
CASRFTSGLAGGPQQFF
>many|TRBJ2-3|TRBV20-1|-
TGCGGAACCGGACAGAGCACAGATACGCAGTATTTT
CGTGQSTDTQYF
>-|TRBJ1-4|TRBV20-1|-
TGCAGTGCTAGCCGCTCGATGGACAGTCCTAATGAAAAACTGTTTTTT
CSASRSMDSPNEKLFF
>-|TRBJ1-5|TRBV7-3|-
TGTGCCAGCAGCTTAACCCCGGACAATCAGCCCCAGCATTTT
CASSLTPDNQPQHF
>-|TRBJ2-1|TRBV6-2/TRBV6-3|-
TGTGCCAGCACGAACAGTAAAAATGAGCAGTTCTTC
CASTNSKNEQFF
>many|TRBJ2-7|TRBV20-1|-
TGCAGTGCTTTGAGGATCTCCTACGAGCAGTACTTC
CSALRISYEQYF
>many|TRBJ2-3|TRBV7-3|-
TGTGCCAGCAGCCCCCTCGGGTCAAGAGAGGTTACGCAGTATTTT
CASSPLGSREVTQYF
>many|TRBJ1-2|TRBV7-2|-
TGTGCCAGCACCCCCTCCGGGCGGGGGGTCTATGGCTACACCTTC
CASTPSGRGVYGYTF
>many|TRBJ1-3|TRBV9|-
TGTGCCAGCAGCGTAAAGGGGAACTCTGGAAACACCATATATTTT
CASSVKGNSGNTIYF
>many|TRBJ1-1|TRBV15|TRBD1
TGTGCCACCAGCAGAGTTCTGGGACAGGGACCGTGGGACACTGAAGCTTTCTTT
CATSRVLGQGPWDTEAFF
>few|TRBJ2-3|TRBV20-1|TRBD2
TGCAGTGCTAGAGACCCGGCTAGCGGGAGTAACACAGATACGCAGTATTTT
CSARDPASGSNTDTQYF
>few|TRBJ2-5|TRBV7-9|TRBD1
TGTGCCAGCAGGTCACAGGGGTTCCGAGAGACCCAGTACTTC
CASRSQGFRETQYF
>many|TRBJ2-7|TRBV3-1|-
TGTGCCAGCAGCCCCGCGCGAGGCACTACCTACGAGCAGTACTTC
CASSPARGTTYEQYF
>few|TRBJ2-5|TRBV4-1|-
TGCGCCAGCAGCCAAGACCCCAGGGCTAAAGAGACCCAGTACTTC
CASSQDPRAKETQYF